The clone carrying this T cell receptor beta chain was seen just once. Study processing details: Researchers report that nucleated cell counts were estimated from reference gene primer amplification. The data were produced by immunoSEQ multiplex PCR, yet TCRdb's version contains in-frame clones alone and is incomplete. The V and J calls and the clone size are those of that table, but D and trimming were determined from the DNA. The sample includes tens of thousands of clones, about 90% of them seen just once. This entry is derived from a study of blood T cell repertoires in COVID-19. On the study more broadly: The analysed material was cDNA or gDNA that came from T cells, B-cell-depleted T cells, or PBMCs.

Trimming took 6 bases from V and 5 from J; bases not matched to a gene: 6. Per germline, CDR1 ENHRY and CDR2 SYGVKD. This CDR3 is 15 amino acids long. The source material was peripheral blood. The clonotype originates from a man in his forties with COVID-19, enrolled during active disease. This chain joins TRBV10-3 and TRBJ2-5; TRBD2 agrees at 13 bases. Here the CDR3 DNA reads TGTGCCATCAGATCAGGACTAGCGGGGGTTGAGACCCAGTACTTC. Translation: CAIRSGLAGVETQYF.